One T cell receptor (beta chain) is described in this entry. Its recognized antigen is unknown. Base qualities were left out, and no much larger clone turns up one base away. The CDR3 covers 18 residues, taking in both the cysteine and the phenylalanine. The only DNA kept is the CDR3, 54 bases in frame from the first base. Trimming takes 3 bases off V and 0 bases off J; junction bases not matched to a gene: 7. Looking up the germline V gene (reference sequence) yields CDR1 SGHNT and CDR2 YYREEE. These data originate in a study of breast tumors, draining lymph nodes, adjacent tissues (dated by TCRdb to the mid-2010s). At the level of the whole study: In breast cancer patients, the study compared the TCR beta repertoires of tumor, adjacent nontumor tissue and axillary lymph nodes. In human breast cancer, the study set out to evaluate how tumor, surrounding tissue and draining lymph node repertoires relate to one another and whether T cells may move between these sites. The research as a whole found: Tumors showed preferential V and J gene usage, and their T-cell repertoire diversity fell below that of lymph nodes yet above that of nontumor tissue. The conclusion that tumor T cells originate in lymph nodes was presented as consistent with a hypothesis rather than as directly demonstrated. The data were judged consistent with most tumor T cells deriving from the lymph node and then expanding within tumor tissue. In luminal-like breast cancer, tumor and nontumor tissue repertoires resembled each other significantly more than in basal-like breast cancer.

For sequencing, an Illumina HiSeq 2000 was employed. TCR beta chain libraries were generated by multiplex PCR amplification. The amplified TCR beta chain products were analyzed by high-throughput sequencing. TCRdb handled the public reads itself, with Q25 trimming in fastp and clone calling in MiXCR, and kept productive beta chains. Every entry covers one CDR3 protein and lists the most common genes and DNA from its rows. This sample gives roughly 120,000 distinct CDR3 sequences in total; 15% to 20% of them show up just once. The top ten clones comprise about 3.7% of the sample. Lymph node samples were obtained from the axillary draining lymph nodes of breast cancer patients.

Sequencing used axillary lymph node tissue. The chain joins TRBV5-4 to TRBJ2-5; TRBD2 matches 14 bases in the middle. This sequence was found in a female donor with breast cancer. Some clones in this sample may be carry-over from other donors' samples. For the CDR3, the sequence is CASSSGGLAGGYQETQYF. Read as DNA, the sequence is TGTGCCAGCAGCTCGGGCGGACTAGCGGGGGGTTACCAAGAGACCCAGTACTTC.